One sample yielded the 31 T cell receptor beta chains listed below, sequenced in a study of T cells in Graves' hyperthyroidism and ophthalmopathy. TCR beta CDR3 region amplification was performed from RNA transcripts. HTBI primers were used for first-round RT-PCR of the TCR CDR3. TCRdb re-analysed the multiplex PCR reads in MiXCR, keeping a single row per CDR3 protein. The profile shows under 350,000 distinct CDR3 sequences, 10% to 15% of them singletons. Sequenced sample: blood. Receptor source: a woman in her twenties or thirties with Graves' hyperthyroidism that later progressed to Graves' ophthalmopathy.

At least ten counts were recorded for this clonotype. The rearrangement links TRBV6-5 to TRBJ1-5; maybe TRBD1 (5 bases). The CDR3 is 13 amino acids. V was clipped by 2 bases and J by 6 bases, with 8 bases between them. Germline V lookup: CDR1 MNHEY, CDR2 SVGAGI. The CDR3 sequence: CASSYGGGQPQHF. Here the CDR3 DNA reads TGTGCCAGCAGTTACGGGGGAGGTCAGCCCCAGCATTTT.

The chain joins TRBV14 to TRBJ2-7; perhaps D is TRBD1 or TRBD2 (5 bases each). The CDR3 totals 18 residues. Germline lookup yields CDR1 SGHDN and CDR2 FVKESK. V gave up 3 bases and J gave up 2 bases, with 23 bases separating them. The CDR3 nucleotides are TGTGCCAGCAGCCATGACCCGGTAAAGGGACGTACCACCTACGAGCAGTACTTC. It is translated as CASSHDPVKGRTTYEQYF.

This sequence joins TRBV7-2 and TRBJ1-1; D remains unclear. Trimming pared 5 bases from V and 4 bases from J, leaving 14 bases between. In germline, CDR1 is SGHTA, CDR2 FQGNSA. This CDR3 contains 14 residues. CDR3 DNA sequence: TGTGCCAGCAGCCAAGTTTCCTGGATCACTGAAGCTTTCTTT. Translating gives CASSQVSWITEAFF.

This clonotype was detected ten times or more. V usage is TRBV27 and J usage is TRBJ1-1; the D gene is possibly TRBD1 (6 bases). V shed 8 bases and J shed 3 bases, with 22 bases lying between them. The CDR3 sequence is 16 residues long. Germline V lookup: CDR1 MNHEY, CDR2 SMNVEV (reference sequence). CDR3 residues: CASAPLGAGFYTEAFF. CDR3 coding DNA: TGTGCCAGCGCCCCCCTGGGGGCAGGTTTTTACACTGAAGCTTTCTTT.

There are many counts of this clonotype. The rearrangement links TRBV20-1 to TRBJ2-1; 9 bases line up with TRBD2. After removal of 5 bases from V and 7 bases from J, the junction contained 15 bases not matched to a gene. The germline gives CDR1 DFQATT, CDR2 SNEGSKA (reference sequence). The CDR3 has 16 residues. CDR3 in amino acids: CSADFLAGERGNEQFF. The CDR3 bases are TGCAGTGCTGACTTCTTAGCGGGAGAAAGAGGAAATGAGCAGTTCTTC.

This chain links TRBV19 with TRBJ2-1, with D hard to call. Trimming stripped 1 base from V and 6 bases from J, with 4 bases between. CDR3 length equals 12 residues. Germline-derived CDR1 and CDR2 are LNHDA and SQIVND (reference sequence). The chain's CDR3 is CASSIGLNEQFF. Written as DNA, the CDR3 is TGTGCCAGTAGTATAGGGCTCAATGAGCAGTTCTTC.

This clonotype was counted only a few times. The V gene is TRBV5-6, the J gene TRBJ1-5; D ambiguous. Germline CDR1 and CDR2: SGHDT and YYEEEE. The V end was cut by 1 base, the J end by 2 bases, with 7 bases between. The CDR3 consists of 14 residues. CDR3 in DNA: TGTGCCAGCAGCTTGAATTCAGGCAATCAGCCCCAGCATTTT. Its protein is CASSLNSGNQPQHF.

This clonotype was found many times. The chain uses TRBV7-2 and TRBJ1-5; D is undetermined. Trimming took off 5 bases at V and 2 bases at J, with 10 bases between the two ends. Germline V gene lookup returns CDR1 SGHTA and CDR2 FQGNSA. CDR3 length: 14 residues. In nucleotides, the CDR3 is TGTGCCAGCAGCGCCGGAAACGGCAATCAGCCCCAGCATTTT. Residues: CASSAGNGNQPQHF. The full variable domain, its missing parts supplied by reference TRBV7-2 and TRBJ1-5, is GAGVSQSPSNKVTEKGKDVELRCDPISGHTALYWYRQSLGQGLEFLIYFQGNSAPDKSGLPSDRFSAERTGGSVSTLTIQRTQQEDSAVYLCASSAGNGNQPQHFGDGTRLSIL.

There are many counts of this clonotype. CDR3 residues: CAWTTGLLNEKLFF. CDR3 in DNA: TGTGCCTGGACTACAGGGCTACTAAATGAAAAACTGTTTTTT. V and J are TRBV30 and TRBJ1-4; a possible D gene is TRBD1 (6 bases). With 4 bases removed from V and 5 bases from J, the gap between germline ends came to 14 bases. Germline CDR1 and CDR2: GTSNPN and SVGIG (reference sequence). The CDR3 is made up of 14 amino acids.

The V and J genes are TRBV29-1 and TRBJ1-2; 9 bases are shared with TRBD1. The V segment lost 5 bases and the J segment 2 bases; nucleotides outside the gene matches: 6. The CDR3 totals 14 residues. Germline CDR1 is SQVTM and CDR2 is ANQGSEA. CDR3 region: CSVTRTGVNYGYTF. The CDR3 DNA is TGCAGCGTTACTCGGACAGGGGTAAACTATGGCTACACCTTC. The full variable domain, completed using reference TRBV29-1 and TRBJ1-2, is SAVISQKPSRDICQRGTSLTIQCQVDSQVTMMFWYRQQPGQSLTLIATANQGSEATYESGFVIDKFPISRPNLTFSTLTVSNMSPEDSSIYLCSVTRTGVNYGYTFGSGTRLTVV.

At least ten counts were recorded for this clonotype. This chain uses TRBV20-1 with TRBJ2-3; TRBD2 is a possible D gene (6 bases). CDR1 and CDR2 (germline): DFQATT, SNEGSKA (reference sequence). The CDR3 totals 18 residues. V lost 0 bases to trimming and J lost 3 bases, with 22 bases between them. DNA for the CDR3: TGCAGTGCTAGAGATATAGGGAGGAGCCTAAGGAGGACAGATACGCAGTATTTT. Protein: CSARDIGRSLRRTDTQYF.

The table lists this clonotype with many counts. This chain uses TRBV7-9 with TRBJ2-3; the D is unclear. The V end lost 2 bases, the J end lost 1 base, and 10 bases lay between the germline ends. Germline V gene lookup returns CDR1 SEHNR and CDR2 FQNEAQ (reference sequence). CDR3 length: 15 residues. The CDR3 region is CASSLSIDRTDTQYF. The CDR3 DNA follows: TGTGCCAGCAGCTTATCGATCGATCGCACAGATACGCAGTATTTT.

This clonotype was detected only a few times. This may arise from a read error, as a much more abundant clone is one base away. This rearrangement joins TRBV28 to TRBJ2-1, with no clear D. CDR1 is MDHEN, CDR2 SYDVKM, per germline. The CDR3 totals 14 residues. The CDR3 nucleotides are TGTGCCGGCAGTGGCCAGAGGTCCTACAATGAGCAGTTCTTC. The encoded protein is CAGSGQRSYNEQFF.

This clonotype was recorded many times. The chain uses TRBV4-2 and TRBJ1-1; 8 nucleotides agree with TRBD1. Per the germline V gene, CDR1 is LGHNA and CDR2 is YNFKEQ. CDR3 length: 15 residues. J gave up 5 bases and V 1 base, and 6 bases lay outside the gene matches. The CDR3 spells CASSQGGTGGTEAFF. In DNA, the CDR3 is TGTGCCAGCAGCCAAGGTGGGACAGGAGGGACTGAAGCTTTCTTT.

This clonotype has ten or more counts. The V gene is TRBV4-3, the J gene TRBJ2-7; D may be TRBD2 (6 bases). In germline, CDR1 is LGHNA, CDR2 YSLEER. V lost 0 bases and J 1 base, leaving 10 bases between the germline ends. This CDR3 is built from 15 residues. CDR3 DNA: TGCGCCAGCAGCCAAGATTTGGGACTGTCCTACGAGCAGTACTTC. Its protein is CASSQDLGLSYEQYF.

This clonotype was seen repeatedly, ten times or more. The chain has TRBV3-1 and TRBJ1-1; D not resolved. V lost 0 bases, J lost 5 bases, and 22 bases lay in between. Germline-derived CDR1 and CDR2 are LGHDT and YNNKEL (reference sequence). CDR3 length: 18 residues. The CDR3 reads CASSQDFISRGRETEAFF. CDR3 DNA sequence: TGTGCCAGCAGCCAAGATTTTATAAGTCGAGGGAGAGAAACTGAAGCTTTCTTT. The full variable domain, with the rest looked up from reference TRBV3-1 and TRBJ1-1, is DTAVSQTPKYLVTQMGNDKSIKCEQNLGHDTMYWYKQDSKKFLKIMFSYNNKELIINETVPNRFSPKSPDKAHLNLHINSLELGDSAVYFCASSQDFISRGRETEAFFGQGTRLTVV.

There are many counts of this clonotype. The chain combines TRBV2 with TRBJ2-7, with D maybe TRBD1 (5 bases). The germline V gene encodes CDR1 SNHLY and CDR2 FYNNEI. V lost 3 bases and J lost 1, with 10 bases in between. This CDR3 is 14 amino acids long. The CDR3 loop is CASSDLDRSYEQYF. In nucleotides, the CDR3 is TGTGCCAGCAGTGATCTTGACAGATCCTACGAGCAGTACTTC.

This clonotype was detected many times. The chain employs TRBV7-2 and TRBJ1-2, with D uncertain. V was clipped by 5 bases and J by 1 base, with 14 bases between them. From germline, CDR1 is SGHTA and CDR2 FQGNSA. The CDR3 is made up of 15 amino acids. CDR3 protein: CASSPGQPRNYGYTF. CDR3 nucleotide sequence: TGTGCCAGCAGCCCCGGGCAGCCCCGTAACTATGGCTACACCTTC.

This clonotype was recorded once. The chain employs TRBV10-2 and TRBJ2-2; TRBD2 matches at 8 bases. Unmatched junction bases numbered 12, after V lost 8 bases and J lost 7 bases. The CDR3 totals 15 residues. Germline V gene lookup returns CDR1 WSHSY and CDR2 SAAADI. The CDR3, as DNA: TGCGCCAGCGAGATAGGACTAGCCTTGGACGGGGAGCTGTTTTTT. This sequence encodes CASEIGLALDGELFF.

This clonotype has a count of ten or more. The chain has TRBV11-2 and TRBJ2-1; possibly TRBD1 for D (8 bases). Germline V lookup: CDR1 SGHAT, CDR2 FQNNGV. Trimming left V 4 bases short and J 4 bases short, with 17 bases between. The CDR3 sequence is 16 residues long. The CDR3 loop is CASSSHRGGQYNEQFF. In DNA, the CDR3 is TGTGCCAGCAGCTCGCACAGGGGGGGCCAATACAATGAGCAGTTCTTC.

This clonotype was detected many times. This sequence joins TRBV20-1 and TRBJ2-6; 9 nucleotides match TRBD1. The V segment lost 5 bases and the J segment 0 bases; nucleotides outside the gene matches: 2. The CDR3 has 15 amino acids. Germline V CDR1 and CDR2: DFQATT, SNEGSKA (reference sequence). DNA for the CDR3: TGCAGTGCTCCGGGACAGGGCTCTGGGGCCAACGTCCTGACTTTC. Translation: CSAPGQGSGANVLTF.

The CDR3 reads CASSMGLPSGGGPYNEQFF. CDR3 nucleotides: TGTGCCAGTAGTATGGGCCTCCCTAGCGGGGGTGGACCCTACAATGAGCAGTTCTTC. This sequence joins TRBV19 and TRBJ2-1; 10 bases fit TRBD2. In germline, CDR1 is LNHDA, CDR2 SQIVND (reference sequence). The CDR3 has 19 residues. The ends lost 3 bases at V and 2 bases at J; junction bases unmatched: 13.

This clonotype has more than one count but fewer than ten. The DNA of the CDR3 is TGTGCCAGCAGATTGGGACGGACTTACGAGCAGTACTTC. Its translation is CASRLGRTYEQYF. V usage is TRBV27 and J usage is TRBJ2-7; the D call may be TRBD1 or TRBD2 (5 bases each). Germline CDR1 and CDR2: MNHEY and SMNVEV (reference sequence). V was trimmed by 6 bases and J by 4 bases, leaving 13 bases between them. This CDR3 has 13 amino acids.

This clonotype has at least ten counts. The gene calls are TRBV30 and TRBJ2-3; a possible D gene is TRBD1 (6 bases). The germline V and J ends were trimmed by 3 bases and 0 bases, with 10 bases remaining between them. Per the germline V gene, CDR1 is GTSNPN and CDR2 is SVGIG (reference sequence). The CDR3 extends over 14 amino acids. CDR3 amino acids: CAWSAGTSTDTQYF. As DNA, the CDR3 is TGTGCCTGGAGCGCCGGGACAAGCACAGATACGCAGTATTTT.

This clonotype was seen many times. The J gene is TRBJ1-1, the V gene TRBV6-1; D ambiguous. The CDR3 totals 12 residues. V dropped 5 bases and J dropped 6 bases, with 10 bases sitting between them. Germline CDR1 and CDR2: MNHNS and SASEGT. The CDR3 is CASSPRIAEAFF. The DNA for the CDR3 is TGTGCCAGCAGTCCGAGAATAGCTGAAGCTTTCTTT.

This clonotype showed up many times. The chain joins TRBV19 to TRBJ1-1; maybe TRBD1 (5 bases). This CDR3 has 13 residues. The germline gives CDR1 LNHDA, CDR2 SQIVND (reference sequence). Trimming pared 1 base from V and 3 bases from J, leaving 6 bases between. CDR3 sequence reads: CASSIGGYTEAFF. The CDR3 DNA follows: TGTGCCAGTAGTATAGGGGGCTACACTGAAGCTTTCTTT.

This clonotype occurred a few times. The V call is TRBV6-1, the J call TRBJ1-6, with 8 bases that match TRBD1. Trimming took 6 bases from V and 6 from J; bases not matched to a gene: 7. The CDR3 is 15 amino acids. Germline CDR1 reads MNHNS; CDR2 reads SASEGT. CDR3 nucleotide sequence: TGTGCCAGCAGGGGGAAGACAGGGGCTAATTCACCCCTCCACTTT. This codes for CASRGKTGANSPLHF.

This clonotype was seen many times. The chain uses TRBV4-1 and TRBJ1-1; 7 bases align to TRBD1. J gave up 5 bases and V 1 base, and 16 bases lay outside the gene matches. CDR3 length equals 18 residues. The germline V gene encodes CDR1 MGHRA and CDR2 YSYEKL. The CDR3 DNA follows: TGCGCCAGCAGCCAAGTATTAGGTGTAGGGGGCCTAGGAACTGAAGCTTTCTTT. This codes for CASSQVLGVGGLGTEAFF.

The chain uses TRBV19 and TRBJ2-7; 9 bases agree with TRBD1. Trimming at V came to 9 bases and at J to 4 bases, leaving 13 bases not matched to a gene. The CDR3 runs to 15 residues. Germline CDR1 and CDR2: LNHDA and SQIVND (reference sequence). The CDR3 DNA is TGTGCCAGCTCACCCGGACAGGGGCATGTTTACGAGCAGTACTTC. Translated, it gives CASSPGQGHVYEQYF.

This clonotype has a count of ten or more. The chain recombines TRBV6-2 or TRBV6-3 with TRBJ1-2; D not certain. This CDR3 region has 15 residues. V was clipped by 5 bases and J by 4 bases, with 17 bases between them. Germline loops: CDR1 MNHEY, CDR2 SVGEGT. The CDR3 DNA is TGTGCCAGCAGTAACATGGACTGGCTGGTCTATGGCTACACCTTC. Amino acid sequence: CASSNMDWLVYGYTF.

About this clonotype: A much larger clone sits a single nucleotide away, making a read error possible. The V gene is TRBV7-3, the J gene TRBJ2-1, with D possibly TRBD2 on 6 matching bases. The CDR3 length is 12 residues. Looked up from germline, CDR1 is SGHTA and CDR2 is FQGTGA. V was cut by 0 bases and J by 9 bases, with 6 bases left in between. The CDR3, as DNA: TGTGCCAGCAGCTTAACCGGGAGTGAGCAGTTCTTC. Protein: CASSLTGSEQFF. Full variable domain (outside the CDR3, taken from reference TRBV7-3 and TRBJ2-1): GAGVSQTPSNKVTEKGKYVELRCDPISGHTALYWYRQSLGQGPEFLIYFQGTGAADDSGLPNDRFFAVRPEGSVSTLKIQRTERGDSAVYLCASSLTGSEQFFGPGTRLTVL.